Described below is a single TCR beta chain sequence and its context. Antigen unknown. With the ViraFEST assay, the study expanded antigen-specific CD4+ T cells using viral peptide pools, then sequenced them. Investigators separated out CD4+ T cells once more than nine days of culture had passed. PCR showed that the person got SARS-CoV-2 infection at some point between March and December 2020. Every well got a few million PBMC, which were grown with around 11 IU/ml IL-2 and approximately 9.7 ug/ml peptides. The V end was cut by 0 bases, the J end by 2 bases, with 16 bases between. CDR1 and CDR2 from the germline V gene are SGDLS and YYNGEE. This CDR3 region has 17 residues. Sequencing used immunoSEQ multiplex PCR; TCRdb keeps in-frame clones, though not all of them. In the table there are about 45,000 clones, around 74% of which are singletons. These data originate in a study of vaccination effects on CD4 cells after COVID-19.

The sample consisted of CD4+ T cells from PBMCs cultured with a peptide pool, taken before COVID-19 vaccination. The clonotype was recovered from a human donor who had a prior SARS-CoV-2 infection. The chain links TRBV9 to TRBJ2-3; D might be TRBD2 (7 bases). The CDR3 nucleotides read TGTGCCAGCAGCGTAGAGGGGGGGGGACTTTACACAGATACGCAGTATTTT. It encodes CASSVEGGGLYTDTQYF.